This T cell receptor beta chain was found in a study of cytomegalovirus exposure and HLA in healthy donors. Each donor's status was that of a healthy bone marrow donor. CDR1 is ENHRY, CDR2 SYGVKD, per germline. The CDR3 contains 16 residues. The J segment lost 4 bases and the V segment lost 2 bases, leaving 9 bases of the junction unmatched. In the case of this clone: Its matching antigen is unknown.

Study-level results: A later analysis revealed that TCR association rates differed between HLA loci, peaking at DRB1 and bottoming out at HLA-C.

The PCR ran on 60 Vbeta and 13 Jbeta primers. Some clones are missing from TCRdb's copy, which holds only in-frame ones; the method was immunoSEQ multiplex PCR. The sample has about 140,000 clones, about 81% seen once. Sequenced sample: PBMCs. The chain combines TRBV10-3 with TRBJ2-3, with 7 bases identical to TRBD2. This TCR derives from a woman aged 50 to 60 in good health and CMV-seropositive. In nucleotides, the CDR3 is TGTGCCATCAGTGAGGTTGCTTCGGGGGGACCAGATACGCAGTATTTT. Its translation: CAISEVASGGPDTQYF.